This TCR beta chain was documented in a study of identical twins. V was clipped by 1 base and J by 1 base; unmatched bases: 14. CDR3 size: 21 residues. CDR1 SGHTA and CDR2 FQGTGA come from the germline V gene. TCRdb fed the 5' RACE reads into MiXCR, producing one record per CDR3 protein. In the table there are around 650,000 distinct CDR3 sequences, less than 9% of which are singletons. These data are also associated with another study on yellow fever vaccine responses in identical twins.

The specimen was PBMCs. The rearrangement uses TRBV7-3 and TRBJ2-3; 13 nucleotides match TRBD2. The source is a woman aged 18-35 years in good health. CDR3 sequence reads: CASSLISPTSGRRFGTDTQYF. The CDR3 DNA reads TGTGCCAGCAGCTTAATATCCCCGACTAGCGGGAGGCGATTCGGCACAGATACGCAGTATTTT.